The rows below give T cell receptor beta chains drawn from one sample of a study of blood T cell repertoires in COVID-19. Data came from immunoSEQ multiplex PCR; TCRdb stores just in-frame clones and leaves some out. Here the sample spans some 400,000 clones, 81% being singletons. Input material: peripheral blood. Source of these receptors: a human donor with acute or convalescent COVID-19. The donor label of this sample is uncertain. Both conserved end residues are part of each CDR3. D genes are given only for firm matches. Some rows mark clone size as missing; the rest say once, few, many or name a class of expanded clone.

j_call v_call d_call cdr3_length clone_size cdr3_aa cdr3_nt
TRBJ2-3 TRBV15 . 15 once CATRPSEGSADTQYF TGTGCCACCAGACCCTCTGAGGGTTCCGCAGATACGCAGTATTTT
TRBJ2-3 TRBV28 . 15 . CASSLGWRVGDTQYF TGTGCCAGCAGTTTAGGGTGGCGGGTTGGAGATACGCAGTATTTT
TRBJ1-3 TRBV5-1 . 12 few CASTNSGNTIYF TGCGCCAGCACTAACTCTGGAAACACCATATATTTT
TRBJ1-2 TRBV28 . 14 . CASSSRPPIRGYTF TGTGCCAGCAGCTCGAGGCCTCCTATTCGGGGCTACACCTTC
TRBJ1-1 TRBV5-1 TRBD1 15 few CASSWGTGGQTEAFF TGCGCCAGCAGCTGGGGGACAGGGGGCCAAACTGAAGCTTTCTTT
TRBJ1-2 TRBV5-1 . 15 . CASSLAGQPLYGYTF TGCGCCAGCAGCTTGGCGGGACAACCTCTTTATGGCTACACCTTC
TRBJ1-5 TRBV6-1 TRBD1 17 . CASSEAQGIYSNQPQHF TGTGCCAGCAGTGAAGCACAGGGGATCTATAGCAATCAGCCCCAGCATTTT
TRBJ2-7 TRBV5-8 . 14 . CASSKLQGDYEQYF TGTGCCAGCAGCAAACTACAGGGAGACTACGAGCAGTACTTC
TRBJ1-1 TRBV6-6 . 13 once CASSSGVLLGAFF TGTGCCAGCAGTTCGGGGGTGCTCCTTGGGGCTTTCTTT
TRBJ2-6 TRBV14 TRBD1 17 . CASSPGQVSSGANVLTF TGTGCCAGCAGCCCGGGACAGGTCAGCTCTGGGGCCAACGTCCTGACTTTC
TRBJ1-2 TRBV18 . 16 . CASSVITGTSDYGYTF TGTGCCAGCTCAGTGATTACAGGGACGAGTGACTATGGCTACACCTTC
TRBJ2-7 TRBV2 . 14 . CASSAGQTAYEQYF TGTGCCAGCAGTGCAGGGCAGACAGCCTACGAGCAGTACTTC
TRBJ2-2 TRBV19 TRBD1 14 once CASKDRGPSGELFF TGTGCCAGTAAGGACAGGGGGCCCTCCGGGGAGCTGTTTTTT
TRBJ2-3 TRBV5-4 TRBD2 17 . CACGTSGSTPSTDTQYF TGTGCCTGCGGGACTAGCGGGAGCACCCCTAGCACAGATACGCAGTATTTT
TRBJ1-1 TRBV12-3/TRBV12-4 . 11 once CASSRNTEAFF TGTGCCAGCAGCCGGAACACTGAAGCTTTCTTT
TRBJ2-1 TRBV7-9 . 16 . CASSLGSQTTYNEQFF TGTGCCAGCAGCTTAGGTTCACAAACTACCTACAATGAGCAGTTCTTC
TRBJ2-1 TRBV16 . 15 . CASSTRWSSYNEQFF TGTGCCAGCAGCACTCGTTGGAGCTCCTACAATGAGCAGTTCTTC
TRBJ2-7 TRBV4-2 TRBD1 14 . CASSQRGQNYEQYF TGTGCCAGCAGCCAACGGGGACAGAATTACGAGCAGTACTTC
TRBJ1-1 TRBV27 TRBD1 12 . CASSHRGTEAFF TGTGCCAGCAGTCACAGGGGCACTGAAGCTTTCTTT
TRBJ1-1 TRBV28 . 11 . CATRVLTEAFF TGTGCCACCCGAGTCCTCACTGAAGCTTTCTTT